Sequencing of this TCR beta chain was carried out in a study of blood T cells in healthy people across ages. The CDR3 is 13 amino acids. In germline, CDR1 is MNHEY, CDR2 SVGAGI. The germline V and J ends were trimmed by 8 bases and 5 bases, with 15 bases remaining between them. Alongside a J-beta primer mix, a sample-barcoded 5' primer served in a second PCR lasting roughly 7 to 12 cycles. In TCRdb, the 5' RACE reads were re-called with MiXCR into one record per CDR3 protein. The sample records some 710,000 distinct CDR3 sequences, about a fifth being singletons. This clonotype came up many times. This chain joins TRBV6-5 and TRBJ2-5; D perhaps matches TRBD1 (6 bases). The origin of this receptor is an older man in good health. Material for sequencing was blood. CDR3 protein: CASETGSRETQYF. In DNA form, the CDR3 reads TGTGCCAGCGAAACAGGGTCCAGGGAGACCCAGTACTTC.